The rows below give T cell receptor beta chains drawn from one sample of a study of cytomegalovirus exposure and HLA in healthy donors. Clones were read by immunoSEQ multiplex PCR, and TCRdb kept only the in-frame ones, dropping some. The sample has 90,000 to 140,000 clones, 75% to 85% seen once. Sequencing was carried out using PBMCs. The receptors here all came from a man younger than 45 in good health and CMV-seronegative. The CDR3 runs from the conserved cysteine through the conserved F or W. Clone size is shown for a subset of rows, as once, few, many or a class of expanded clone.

CDR3aa: CAWRSGQLEAFF
j_gene: TRBJ1-1
v_gene: TRBV30
abundance: .

CDR3aa: CASSPFLADEQYF
j_gene: TRBJ2-7
v_gene: TRBV9
abundance: .

CDR3aa: CASSLESGLSSGNTIYF
j_gene: TRBJ1-3
v_gene: TRBV5-1
abundance: .

CDR3aa: CASSASGTGGLQETQYF
j_gene: TRBJ2-5
v_gene: TRBV5-1
abundance: .

CDR3aa: CAISGLSEADTQYF
j_gene: TRBJ2-3
v_gene: TRBV10-3
abundance: .

CDR3aa: CASSLWNTEAFF
j_gene: TRBJ1-1
v_gene: TRBV7-6
abundance: .

CDR3aa: CASSLGQTRRQFF
j_gene: TRBJ2-1
v_gene: TRBV18
abundance: .

CDR3aa: CASSAGTGGEAFF
j_gene: TRBJ1-1
v_gene: TRBV9
abundance: .

CDR3aa: CASSPGGSQGQYEQYF
j_gene: TRBJ2-7
v_gene: TRBV9
abundance: .

CDR3aa: CASSRDRGVRGSGTDTQYF
j_gene: TRBJ2-3
v_gene: TRBV19
abundance: .

CDR3aa: CASTRSPGQGLYEQYF
j_gene: TRBJ2-7
v_gene: TRBV6-6
abundance: .

CDR3aa: CASSVAPGFREGTGELFF
j_gene: TRBJ2-2
v_gene: TRBV9
abundance: .

CDR3aa: CASTGGTPLGNTEAFF
j_gene: TRBJ1-1
v_gene: TRBV23-1
abundance: .

CDR3aa: CASSDSKNLRGYQYNEQFF
j_gene: TRBJ2-1
v_gene: TRBV6-4
abundance: .

CDR3aa: CASRDLIGGADTQYF
j_gene: TRBJ2-3
v_gene: TRBV4-1
abundance: .

CDR3aa: CASSPDRAKWATNEKLFF
j_gene: TRBJ1-4
v_gene: TRBV4-3
abundance: .

CDR3aa: CASSQDPGLMGPDTQYF
j_gene: TRBJ2-3
v_gene: TRBV4-3
abundance: .

CDR3aa: CASSRGGNTYEQYF
j_gene: TRBJ2-7
v_gene: TRBV6-5
abundance: .

CDR3aa: CASSQDTDREAFF
j_gene: TRBJ1-1
v_gene: TRBV4-1
abundance: few

CDR3aa: CASSPTGGGYTF
j_gene: TRBJ1-2
v_gene: TRBV11-2
abundance: .

CDR3aa: CASSQDGTGGKNSNQPQHF
j_gene: TRBJ1-5
v_gene: TRBV4-1
abundance: few

CDR3aa: CASSLERGAYGYTF
j_gene: TRBJ1-2
v_gene: TRBV7-2
abundance: .

CDR3aa: CASSYLQGNEQYF
j_gene: TRBJ2-7
v_gene: TRBV6-5
abundance: few

CDR3aa: CASSPTGDYGYTF
j_gene: TRBJ1-2
v_gene: TRBV5-5
abundance: .

CDR3aa: CASSLRGDTGELFF
j_gene: TRBJ2-2
v_gene: TRBV7-3
abundance: .

CDR3aa: CASSVGQLNQPQHF
j_gene: TRBJ1-5
v_gene: TRBV27
abundance: .

CDR3aa: CSVETGGGETQYF
j_gene: TRBJ2-5
v_gene: TRBV29-1
abundance: .

CDR3aa: CAWRENGQGGYTF
j_gene: TRBJ1-2
v_gene: TRBV30
abundance: .

CDR3aa: CASSLGSPISGRAPEQFF
j_gene: TRBJ2-1
v_gene: TRBV5-4
abundance: .

CDR3aa: CASSLEGTGPYEQYF
j_gene: TRBJ2-7
v_gene: TRBV5-1
abundance: .

CDR3aa: CASSLNSDSGNTIYF
j_gene: TRBJ1-3
v_gene: TRBV7-6
abundance: .

CDR3aa: CASSSRAVGEKLFF
j_gene: TRBJ1-4
v_gene: TRBV11-2
abundance: .

CDR3aa: CSVRTGVGEQYF
j_gene: TRBJ2-7
v_gene: TRBV29-1
abundance: .

CDR3aa: CASSAGTGQNTGELFF
j_gene: TRBJ2-2
v_gene: TRBV7-9
abundance: .

CDR3aa: CASSLAPGNIQETQYF
j_gene: TRBJ2-5
v_gene: TRBV7-2
abundance: .

CDR3aa: CASDWGTGENTGELFF
j_gene: TRBJ2-2
v_gene: TRBV19
abundance: .

CDR3aa: CASSLIPGHYEQYF
j_gene: TRBJ2-7
v_gene: TRBV7-2
abundance: once

CDR3aa: CASSFGQNTEAFF
j_gene: TRBJ1-1
v_gene: TRBV13
abundance: few

CDR3aa: CAWDKDRGLEQYF
j_gene: TRBJ2-7
v_gene: TRBV30
abundance: .

CDR3aa: CASSSTGVDEQFF
j_gene: TRBJ2-1
v_gene: TRBV6-5
abundance: few

CDR3aa: CSAHTGANEKLFF
j_gene: TRBJ1-4
v_gene: TRBV29-1
abundance: .